The 20 T cell receptor beta chains reported below all come from one sample, sequenced in a study of regulatory T cells in long-lasting Graves disease. Researchers made TCR beta libraries by using iRepertoire HTBI primers and running Arm-PCR on CDR3 regions. TCRdb re-called the multiplex PCR reads through MiXCR, storing one row per CDR3 protein. Among about 540,000 distinct CDR3 sequences, roughly 14% were seen once, and the ten largest hold roughly 10%. The time point was: newly diagnosed GD, antithyroid drugs for less than 3 months. The TCR library was made from RNA extracted from PBMCs. This sample also appeared in a second study, on T cells in Graves' hyperthyroidism and ophthalmopathy.

The specimen comprised peripheral blood mononuclear cells (PBMCs), sampled at new diagnosis, from a patient treated with antithyroid drugs. Receptors originate from a man younger than 45 with Graves disease.

This clonotype was seen a handful of times. V usage is TRBV6-2 or TRBV6-3 and J usage is TRBJ2-1, with TRBD1 matching over 12 bases. J lost 10 bases, V lost 10 bases, and 5 bases had no gene match. Germline-derived CDR1 and CDR2 are MNHEY and SVGEGT. This CDR3 is 12 amino acids long. CDR3 sequence (DNA): TGTGCCACGGGACAGGGGGCTCGAGAGCAGTTCTTC. Translated: CATGQGAREQFF.

This clonotype was seen only a few times. The rearrangement joins TRBV27 to TRBJ2-7; D is unclear. Germline lookup yields CDR1 MNHEY and CDR2 SMNVEV (reference sequence). There are 16 residues in the CDR3. V shed 0 bases and J shed 3 bases, with 15 bases lying between them. CDR3 DNA sequence: TGTGCCAGCAGTTTATCCGGCCCAGCTCAATACTACGAGCAGTACTTC. Translation: CASSLSGPAQYYEQYF.

The V gene is TRBV29-1, the J gene TRBJ1-5, with unresolved D. The CDR3 totals 13 residues. V lost 4 bases, J lost 4 bases, and 11 bases lay in between. Germline values: CDR1 SQVTM, CDR2 ANQGSEA. CDR3 coding DNA: TGCAGCGTTGCCTGGGGATGGAATCAGCCCCAGCATTTT. Its translation: CSVAWGWNQPQHF.

The sample holds many counts of this clonotype. The J gene is TRBJ2-7, the V gene TRBV6-5, with D tentatively TRBD2 (6 bases). The length of the CDR3 is 18 residues. Germline assignment: CDR1 MNHEY and CDR2 SVGAGI. V lost 0 bases and J 3 bases, leaving 21 bases between the germline ends. The CDR3 loop is CASSYSRASALVVYEQYF. The DNA of the CDR3 is TGTGCCAGCAGTTACTCGAGAGCTAGCGCTCTGGTGGTCTACGAGCAGTACTTC.

At least ten counts were recorded for this clonotype. The rearrangement uses TRBV11-2 and TRBJ2-7, with D possibly being TRBD2 (6 bases). Germline CDR1 SGHAT, CDR2 FQNNGV. This CDR3 comprises 16 residues. V was trimmed by 0 bases and J by 7 bases, leaving 19 bases between them. CDR3 DNA: TGTGCCAGCAGCTTAGAGGGACTCCCTCGAGGTGAGGAGCAGTACTTC. This translates into CASSLEGLPRGEEQYF.

This clonotype was counted at least ten times. The chain joins TRBV12-3 or TRBV12-4 to TRBJ2-5, with 7 bases matching TRBD1. The CDR3 length is 15 residues. With 6 bases clipped from V and 5 bases from J, the junction kept 12 bases outside the gene matches. The CDR3 nucleotides are TGTGCCAGCAGCCAGGACAGGTGGAAAGGGGAGACCCAGTACTTC. It specifies CASSQDRWKGETQYF.

This clonotype was counted between two and nine times. The chain combines TRBV6-1 with TRBJ1-1; D gene unclear. The CDR3 is made up of 13 amino acids. CDR1 MNHNS and CDR2 SASEGT come from the germline V gene. Deletions cut 5 bases from V and 8 bases from J, with 15 bases between. This CDR3 is CASSPIPVAEAFF. CDR3 bases: TGTGCCAGCAGTCCCATACCAGTGGCGGAAGCTTTCTTT.

The gene calls are TRBV6-2 or TRBV6-3 and TRBJ2-2; D ambiguous. The CDR3 is 14 amino acids. The V and J ends lost 7 bases and 0 bases respectively, with 9 bases between them. The germline V gene has CDR1 MNHEY and CDR2 SVGEGT. The CDR3: CASKFSANTGELFF. In DNA form, the CDR3 reads TGTGCCAGCAAATTTTCCGCGAACACCGGGGAGCTGTTTTTT.

This clonotype has a handful of counts. Possible read error: a much larger clone is one base away. V and J are TRBV7-2 and TRBJ1-2; D gene unclear. The V gene's germline CDR1 is SGHTA and CDR2 FQGNSA. This CDR3 is 13 amino acids long. The CDR3, as DNA: TGTGCCAGCAGCTTAGAAAAAGTCTATGGCCACACCTTC. It translates to CASSLEKVYGHTF.

This chain connects TRBV14 to TRBJ2-2; possible D gene TRBD2, 6 bases. The V end lost 2 bases, the J end lost 1 base, and 14 bases lay between the germline ends. This CDR3 region has 17 residues. In germline, CDR1 is SGHDN, CDR2 FVKESK. In nucleotides, the CDR3 is TGTGCCAGCAGCCAATTTCGAGGGCGGGGGAACACCGGGGAGCTGTTTTTT. It codes for CASSQFRGRGNTGELFF.

This clonotype was seen ten or more times. The chain is built from TRBV20-1 and TRBJ1-5; 7 bases map to TRBD1. The CDR3 spans 13 residues. J gave up 4 bases and V 6 bases, and 6 bases lay outside the gene matches. Germline values: CDR1 DFQATT, CDR2 SNEGSKA (reference sequence). The CDR3 protein is CSASGQTNQPQHF. DNA of the CDR3: TGCAGTGCGTCGGGACAGACGAATCAGCCCCAGCATTTT.

The rearrangement joins TRBV27 to TRBJ2-7, with D perhaps matching TRBD2 (6 bases). This CDR3 has 14 amino acids. Germline values: CDR1 MNHEY, CDR2 SMNVEV (reference sequence). The V and J ends lost 6 bases and 2 bases respectively, with 14 bases between them. The CDR3 sequence: CASRSLARAYEQYF. CDR3 bases: TGTGCCAGCAGGTCACTAGCTCGAGCCTACGAGCAGTACTTC.

As for this clonotype: A much larger clone differs from this one at a single base, so this may be a read error. CDR3 sequence reads: CASSGSGKTEASF. As DNA, the CDR3 is TGTGCCAGCAGCGGCTCCGGGAAAACTGAAGCTTCCTTT. V usage is TRBV9 and J usage is TRBJ1-1; D unclear. The CDR3 runs to 13 residues. The germline V gene has CDR1 SGDLS and CDR2 YYNGEE.

In this sample, this clonotype turned up many times. The chain couples TRBV30 to TRBJ2-7; 8 bases match TRBD2. The CDR3 length is 16 residues. V shed 1 base, J shed 0 bases, and the junction held 8 bases outside the gene matches. From germline, CDR1 is GTSNPN and CDR2 SVGIG (reference sequence). The CDR3 spells CAWSGRGAGDSYEQYF. CDR3 coding DNA: TGTGCCTGGAGTGGGAGAGGAGCGGGAGACTCCTACGAGCAGTACTTC.

This clonotype was detected only a few times. The J gene is TRBJ2-1, the V gene TRBV5-1, with 14 bases identical to TRBD2. CDR1 SGHRS and CDR2 YFSETQ come from the germline V gene. Trimming took 3 bases from V and 0 from J; bases not matched to a gene: 5. This CDR3 has 18 residues. The CDR3 here is CASSWTSGRPSSYNEQFF. For the CDR3, the DNA is TGCGCCAGCAGCTGGACTAGCGGGAGGCCCAGCTCCTACAATGAGCAGTTCTTC.

In this sample, this clonotype turned up many times. A junction boundary mismatches the germline segment, possibly from a read error. The chain recombines TRBV7-9 with TRBJ2-3; 11 bases line up with TRBD2. The germline V gene has CDR1 SEHNR and CDR2 FQNEAQ (reference sequence). The length of the CDR3 is 15 residues. Here the CDR3 DNA reads TGTGCCAGCACCTTAGCGGGAGGGTCTAGAGGCACGCAGTATTTT. This encodes CASTLAGGSRGTQYF.

The chain has TRBV19 and TRBJ1-5, with D unclear. Germline CDR1 reads LNHDA; CDR2 reads SQIVND (reference sequence). The CDR3 totals 14 residues. V lost 6 bases to trimming and J lost 2 bases, with 11 bases between them. In nucleotides, the CDR3 is TGTGCCAGTAGACGGGATTTGGGCAATCAGCCCCAGCATTTT. Translating it yields CASRRDLGNQPQHF.

This clonotype was seen repeatedly, ten times or more. The chain employs TRBV27 and TRBJ2-4; D unresolved. The V and J ends lost 3 bases and 7 bases respectively, with 10 bases between them. The length of the CDR3 is 13 residues. Per the germline V gene, CDR1 is MNHEY and CDR2 is SMNVEV (reference sequence). The CDR3 DNA sequence: TGTGCCAGCAGTTTGGTTCCAGAGAACATTCAGTACTTC. This sequence encodes CASSLVPENIQYF.

This clonotype has just a few counts. The chain combines TRBV3-1 with TRBJ2-7; D perhaps matches TRBD1 (5 bases). CDR1 and CDR2 from the germline V gene are LGHDT and YNNKEL (reference sequence). CDR3 size: 15 residues. The V gene lost 0 bases and the J gene lost 3 bases, with 12 bases spanning the gap. In nucleotides, the CDR3 is TGTGCCAGCAGCCAAGATCCCACTGACAGCTACGAGCAGTACTTC. Amino acids: CASSQDPTDSYEQYF.

This clonotype was seen at least ten times. CDR3 bases: TGCAGTGCTCCCGGGGTGGGCAATGAGCAGTTCTTC. Protein sequence: CSAPGVGNEQFF. This chain uses TRBV20-1 with TRBJ2-1, with D possibly matching TRBD2 (5 bases). Germline CDR1 DFQATT, CDR2 SNEGSKA (reference sequence). Trimming cost V 5 bases and J 6 bases, with 11 bases left between them. This CDR3 spans 12 amino acids.